Listed below are T cell receptor beta chains from one sample, sequenced in a study of beta chain features in type 1 diabetes. TCRdb's table, derived via immunoSEQ multiplex PCR, lists solely in-frame clones and lacks some. The sample consists of 250,000 to 300,000 clones, 7.5% to 9.5% of them appearing once. Sequenced sample: central memory CD4+ T cells from blood. Receptors originate from a woman aged 18-29 years in good health. Each CDR3 is given with its conserved first and last residue. The D gene is left open where the match is weak. Size values are once, few and many counts, or a class for expanded clones, and some rows have none.

d_call | j_call | v_call | clone_size | cdr3_aa | cdr3_nt
NA | TRBJ1-1 | TRBV2 | NA | CASSTSGRSEAFF | TGTGCCAGCAGCACCTCGGGAAGGAGTGAAGCTTTCTTT
NA | TRBJ1-4 | TRBV5-1 | many | CASSRGASEEKLFF | TGCGCCAGCAGCCGGGGGGCATCAGAAGAAAAACTGTTTTTT
NA | TRBJ2-1 | TRBV2 | few | CASSLLGPSASRGNEQFF | TGTGCCAGCAGTCTTTTGGGACCTAGCGCATCACGGGGGAATGAGCAGTTCTTC
NA | TRBJ1-1 | TRBV2 | few | CASSRSAEAFF | TGTGCCAGCAGTCGGAGTGCTGAAGCTTTCTTT
NA | TRBJ2-5 | TRBV18 | few | CASSAGLQETQYF | TGTGCCAGCTCAGCGGGACTTCAAGAGACCCAGTACTTC
NA | TRBJ1-2 | TRBV28 | few | CASSSTDTVVTF | TGTGCCAGCAGCTCGACAGATACCGTTGTCACCTTC
NA | TRBJ2-6 | TRBV28 | NA | CASQGGSGANVLTF | TGTGCCAGCCAAGGGGGCTCTGGGGCCAACGTCCTGACTTTC
NA | TRBJ2-5 | TRBV5-6 | once | CASSWGYRETQYF | TGTGCCAGCAGCTGGGGATATCGAGAGACCCAGTACTTC
NA | TRBJ1-5 | TRBV6-1 | many | CASSGTGFPQHF | TGTGCCAGCAGTGGGACGGGGTTCCCCCAGCATTTT
NA | TRBJ1-4 | TRBV7-7 | NA | CASGNGQDGKLFF | TGTGCTAGCGGCAATGGGCAGGATGGAAAACTGTTTTTT
NA | TRBJ1-1 | TRBV27 | few | CASSLGAGFLTEAFF | TGTGCCAGCAGTTTGGGCGCAGGTTTTTTAACTGAAGCTTTCTTT
NA | TRBJ1-1 | TRBV10-3 | few | CAIKRAKNTEAFF | TGTGCCATCAAAAGGGCGAAGAACACTGAAGCTTTCTTT
NA | TRBJ2-5 | TRBV5-1 | many | CASTRVRAEEETQYF | TGCGCCAGCACGAGAGTTAGGGCGGAGGAAGAGACCCAGTACTTC
NA | TRBJ1-5 | TRBV6-5 | few | CASRDLSYSNQPQHF | TGTGCCAGCCGGGACCTAAGTTATAGCAATCAGCCCCAGCATTTT
NA | TRBJ1-4 | TRBV5-1 | few | CASSLGRAPNEKLFF | TGCGCCAGCAGCTTGGGCAGGGCGCCTAATGAAAAACTGTTTTTT
TRBD1 | TRBJ2-5 | TRBV2 | NA | CASRQGQPYQETQYF | TGTGCCAGCAGGCAGGGACAGCCGTACCAAGAGACCCAGTACTTC
NA | TRBJ1-3 | TRBV7-2 | NA | CASSQLWSSGNTIYF | TGTGCCAGCAGCCAACTCTGGAGCTCTGGAAACACCATATATTTT
TRBD1 | TRBJ1-4 | TRBV19 | NA | CASSMGTGPEKLFF | TGTGCCAGTAGTATGGGGACAGGGCCTGAAAAACTGTTTTTT
NA | TRBJ1-6 | TRBV14 | NA | CASSLGGTAYSPLHF | TGTGCCAGCAGCCTGGGGGGGACTGCGTATTCACCCCTCCACTTT
TRBD1 | TRBJ2-1 | TRBV6-1 | NA | CASRDRIYNEQFF | TGTGCCAGCCGGGACAGAATCTACAATGAGCAGTTCTTC
NA | TRBJ1-6 | TRBV10-3 | few | CAIRTGTENSPLHF | TGTGCCATCAGGACCGGGACTGAGAATTCACCCCTCCACTTT
TRBD2 | TRBJ2-1 | TRBV10-3 | NA | CAIRAGLAGGDEQFF | TGTGCCATCAGAGCGGGACTAGCGGGAGGGGATGAGCAGTTCTTC
TRBD1 | TRBJ1-5 | TRBV19 | NA | CASSMSWDRVIAQHF | TGTGCCAGTAGTATGTCGTGGGACAGGGTAATTGCCCAGCATTTT
NA | TRBJ2-7 | TRBV30 | NA | CAWKPATFLPYEQYF | TGTGCCTGGAAGCCGGCCACCTTCTTGCCCTACGAGCAGTACTTC
NA | TRBJ1-6 | TRBV5-1 | few | CASSGEGNSPLHF | TGCGCCAGCAGCGGGGAGGGAAATTCACCCCTCCACTTT
NA | TRBJ2-7 | TRBV9 | NA | CASSVGGYSYEQYF | TGTGCCAGCAGCGTAGGCGGGTATTCCTACGAGCAGTACTTC
TRBD1 | TRBJ2-3 | TRBV6-5 | few | CASRAGQGATDTQYF | TGTGCCAGCAGAGCTGGGCAGGGGGCGACAGATACGCAGTATTTT
NA | TRBJ2-5 | TRBV9 | many | CASSVGAGSQETQYF | TGTGCCAGCAGCGTAGGCGCGGGGTCACAAGAGACCCAGTACTTC
NA | TRBJ1-2 | TRBV6-6 | NA | CASSYSHGSYGYTF | TGTGCCAGCAGTTACTCCCATGGGAGCTATGGCTACACCTTC
TRBD1 | TRBJ2-1 | TRBV9 | few | CASSLGQRGAGGNEQFF | TGTGCCAGCAGTTTAGGTCAGAGAGGCGCAGGGGGTAATGAGCAGTTCTTC
TRBD1 | TRBJ1-2 | TRBV6-5 | NA | CASSLGTGDGYTF | TGTGCCAGCAGTCTAGGGACAGGGGATGGCTACACCTTC
TRBD2 | TRBJ2-1 | TRBV5-1 | many | CASSPQLAGGFNEQFF | TGCGCCAGCAGCCCACAGCTAGCGGGAGGGTTCAATGAGCAGTTCTTC
NA | TRBJ2-3 | TRBV7-9 | few | CASSFVVDTQYF | TGTGCCAGCAGCTTCGTAGTGGATACGCAGTATTTT
NA | TRBJ1-3 | TRBV5-1 | NA | CASSLGSGQGNTIYF | TGCGCCAGCAGCTTGGGTTCGGGACAAGGAAACACCATATATTTT
NA | TRBJ2-3 | TRBV18 | NA | CASSPLGLADTQYF | TGTGCCAGCTCACCATTAGGGCTAGCAGATACGCAGTATTTT
NA | TRBJ1-2 | TRBV10-3 | NA | CAIRRTRDNYGYTF | TGTGCCATCAGGAGGACGAGGGATAACTATGGCTACACCTTC
TRBD2 | TRBJ2-1 | TRBV19 | few | CASRDSGRANNEQFF | TGTGCCAGTAGGGATAGCGGGAGGGCCAACAATGAGCAGTTCTTC
NA | TRBJ2-5 | TRBV2 | few | CASSTRLGETQYF | TGTGCCAGCAGTACCCGACTCGGGGAGACCCAGTACTTC
TRBD2 | TRBJ2-7 | TRBV7-2 | few | CASMISGSSYEQYF | TGTGCCAGCATGATTAGCGGGAGCTCCTACGAGCAGTACTTC
NA | TRBJ2-2 | TRBV28 | NA | CATRQYAAANTGELFF | TGTGCCACTCGACAGTACGCCGCCGCGAACACCGGGGAGCTGTTTTTT
TRBD2 | TRBJ2-5 | TRBV28 | few | CASRMTGGYQETQYF | TGTGCCAGCAGAATGACGGGGGGGTACCAAGAGACCCAGTACTTC
NA | TRBJ2-5 | TRBV15 | few | CATSSLGGETQYF | TGTGCCACCAGCAGTTTGGGGGGAGAGACCCAGTACTTC
TRBD2 | TRBJ2-5 | TRBV11-2 | NA | CASSPSGTGGGRETQYF | TGTGCCAGCAGCCCTAGCGGGACGGGGGGCGGTAGGGAGACCCAGTACTTC
NA | TRBJ1-4 | TRBV18 | few | CASSRGRGATNEKLFF | TGTGCCAGCTCACGGGGCCGGGGGGCAACTAATGAAAAACTGTTTTTT
NA | TRBJ2-5 | TRBV7-9 | few | CASSLSPKETQYF | TGTGCTAGCAGCTTATCTCCGAAGGAGACCCAGTACTTC
TRBD2 | TRBJ2-3 | TRBV7-9 | many | CASSPDEGRATDTQYF | TGTGCCAGCAGTCCCGATGAGGGGAGGGCCACAGATACGCAGTATTTT
NA | TRBJ2-1 | TRBV21-1 | NA | CASSKIYLRSRNQQFF | TGTGCCAGCAGCAAAATATACTTGAGAAGTCGCAATCAGCAGTTCTTC
NA | TRBJ2-3 | TRBV25-1 | NA | CASSESWAADTQYF | TGTGCCAGCAGTGAATCGTGGGCGGCCGATACGCAGTATTTT
NA | TRBJ1-3 | TRBV10-3 | NA | CAISPGQLSGNTIYF | TGTGCCATCAGCCCGGGACAACTTTCTGGAAACACCATATATTTT
NA | TRBJ2-7 | TRBV29-1 | NA | CSVELAARYEQYF | TGCAGCGTTGAATTAGCGGCACGGTACGAGCAGTACTTC
NA | TRBJ2-2 | TRBV28 | NA | CASTPSGGNTGELFF | TGTGCCAGCACCCCCTCGGGGGGCAACACCGGGGAGCTGTTTTTT
NA | TRBJ1-3 | TRBV30 | few | CAWSVTGSTGNTIYF | TGTGCCTGGAGTGTAACAGGGAGTACTGGAAACACCATATATTTT
NA | TRBJ2-3 | TRBV7-2 | few | CASSLEQGFTDTQYF | TGTGCCAGCAGCTTAGAGCAGGGATTTACAGATACGCAGTATTTT
TRBD1 | TRBJ1-2 | TRBV28 | few | CASSSIGQGRTYGYTF | TGTGCCAGCAGTTCCATCGGACAGGGGCGAACCTATGGCTACACCTTC
NA | TRBJ2-6 | TRBV5-6 | few | CASTLWQVSGANVLTF | TGTGCCAGCACCTTATGGCAGGTCTCTGGGGCCAACGTCCTGACTTTC
TRBD1 | TRBJ1-2 | TRBV4-2 | many | CASSQGTGQSYTF | TGTGCCAGCAGCCAAGGGACAGGGCAAAGCTACACCTTC
TRBD1 | TRBJ2-1 | TRBV12-5 | NA | CASGSHLWGTGAGEQFF | TGTGCTAGTGGTTCTCACCTTTGGGGAACAGGGGCGGGTGAGCAGTTCTTC
NA | TRBJ2-1 | TRBV18 | few | CASSQGSGNEQFF | TGTGCCAGCTCACAAGGGAGTGGGAATGAGCAGTTCTTC
TRBD1 | TRBJ2-4 | TRBV29-1 | few | CSATNRGTGNIQYF | TGCAGCGCCACCAACAGGGGGACCGGAAACATTCAGTACTTC